The clone carrying this T cell receptor beta chain was seen many times. Trimming removed 6 bases at V and 3 bases at J, with 14 bases between. Germline values: CDR1 MNHEY, CDR2 SMNVEV (reference sequence). The CDR3 loop spans 14 amino acids. The data derive from a study of T cells after posttransplantation cyclophosphamide. Some clones are missing from TCRdb's copy, which holds only in-frame ones; the method was immunoSEQ multiplex PCR. Found here are roughly 32,000 clones, no singletons; the ten largest cover less than 5%. The sequencing sample was made of PBMCs. The source is a woman aged 25 to 39 in good health and a related stem cell transplant donor. This rearrangement joins TRBV27 to TRBJ1-1; weak D call: TRBD1 (5 bases). The CDR3 DNA reads TGTGCCAGCAGCCCTAGATTACAGGACACTGAAGCTTTCTTT. It translates to CASSPRLQDTEAFF.